A single TCR beta chain is shown here with its context. The antigen is not known. The sample comes from a study of shared clonotypes between healthy human individuals. The repertoire was sequenced with immunoSEQ multiplex PCR; TCRdb's copy has only in-frame clones and lacks some. The sample holds around 650,000 clones, roughly 96% seen once. CDR1 is SGHDT and CDR2 is YYEEEE in the germline V gene. V was cut by 2 bases and J by 5 bases, with 11 bases left in between. The CDR3 totals 14 residues. CD8 cells classed as naive were CD45RO-negative and positively selected for CCR7, excluding terminally differentiated effector memory CD45RA+ cells. Findings of the study overall: Generally, naive subsets came out with larger estimated richness than memory subsets.

This rearrangement joins TRBV5-6 to TRBJ1-5; D unresolved. The source material was naive CD8+ T cells sorted from blood. The receptor was derived from a woman aged 25 to 39 in good health. CDR3 in amino acids: CASSFWGVDQPQHF. The CDR3 bases are TGTGCCAGCAGCTTTTGGGGAGTAGATCAGCCCCAGCATTTT.